The clone carrying this T cell receptor (beta chain) occurred a few times. A second PCR, run for 7 to 11 cycles, used a sample-barcoded 5' primer plus a J-beta primer mix. One entry per CDR3 protein results from TCRdb running MiXCR on the 5' RACE reads. The sample gives about 280,000 distinct CDR3 sequences, roughly 27% of which show up once; approximately 28% is in the top ten. The record originates from a study of blood T cells in healthy people across ages. The TCR sequence derives from a woman aged 65 to 85 in good health. The sample was blood.

The DNA of the CDR3 is TGTGCCAGCAGCCTACAACAGGGGAACACTGAAGCTTTCTTT. Translated, it gives CASSLQQGNTEAFF. The chain couples TRBV11-2 to TRBJ1-1, with D perhaps TRBD1 (6 bases). Germline CDR1 SGHAT, CDR2 FQNNGV. CDR3 length: 14 amino acids. The ends were cut back, 5 bases at V and 1 base at J, with 11 bases in the middle.